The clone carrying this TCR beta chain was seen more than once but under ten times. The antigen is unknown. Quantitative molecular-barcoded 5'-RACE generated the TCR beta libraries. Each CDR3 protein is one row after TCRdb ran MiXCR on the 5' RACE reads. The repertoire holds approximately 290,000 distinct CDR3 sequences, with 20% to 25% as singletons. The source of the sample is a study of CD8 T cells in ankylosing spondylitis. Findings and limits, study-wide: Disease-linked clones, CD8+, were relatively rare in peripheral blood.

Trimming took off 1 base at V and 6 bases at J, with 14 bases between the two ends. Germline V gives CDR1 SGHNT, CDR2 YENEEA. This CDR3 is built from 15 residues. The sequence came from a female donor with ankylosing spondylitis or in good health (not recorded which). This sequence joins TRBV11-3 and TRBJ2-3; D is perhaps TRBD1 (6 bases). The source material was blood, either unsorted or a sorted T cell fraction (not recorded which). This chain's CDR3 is CASSLVATGWDTQYF. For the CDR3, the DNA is TGTGCCAGCAGCTTAGTAGCGACAGGCTGGGATACGCAGTATTTT.